The entry below gives a single TCR beta chain sequence along with its context. This sample is part of a study of Ad26.COV2.S vaccination and SARS-CoV-2 variants. In the study overall: The donor belonged to the COV1001 Ad26.COV2.S trial arm. The study gave Ad26.COV2.S intramuscularly, once or twice 56 days apart.

The sample's treatment: around 19 received Ad26.COV2.S at low or high dose, single or two shots; 5 received placebo; per-sample allocation not given. Vaccine and placebo recipients were sampled on day 63 after the first injection. An 18-55-year-old adult in Boston served as donor. CDR1 is ENHRY, CDR2 SYGVKD, per germline. There are 15 residues in the CDR3. The germline V and J ends were trimmed by 2 bases and 4 bases, with 14 bases remaining between them. The protocol was immunoSEQ multiplex PCR, while the TCRdb copy is restricted to in-frame clones and leaves out a portion. The repertoire includes roughly 380,000 clones, around 89% of them detected once, and 3.5% to 4% sits in the top ten.

The rearrangement links TRBV10-3 to TRBJ2-5; maybe TRBD1 (6 bases). This TCR came from a person aged 18-60 years who received the Ad26.COV2.S COVID-19 vaccine or a placebo. The sequencing here drew on peripheral blood, taken in a trial of Ad26.COV2.S vaccine versus placebo. CDR3: CAISEAQGMRETQYF. The CDR3 DNA follows: TGTGCCATCAGTGAGGCACAGGGAATGAGAGAGACCCAGTACTTC.